Following are 24 T cell receptor beta chains from one sample sequenced in a study of tumor and adjacent non-tumor tissue in lung cancer. This sample's RNA came from whole unsorted tissue. TCRbeta libraries were built with three rounds of nested PCR, modified from ARM-PCR. TCRdb fed the multiplex PCR reads into MiXCR, producing one record per CDR3 protein. This sample yields some 120,000 distinct CDR3 sequences, of which 55% to 75% are seen a single time; around 13% belongs to the top ten. The sequenced material came from lung tumor tissue. The receptors here all came from a young man with non-small cell lung cancer.

Notes on this clonotype: A read error may be the cause here, since a much bigger clone is one base away. V and J are TRBV20-1 and TRBJ1-6; 7 bases fit TRBD1. CDR3 length: 13 amino acids. Per germline, CDR1 DFQATT and CDR2 SNEGSKA (reference sequence). CDR3 amino acids: CIAPDRSNSPLHF. The CDR3 coding sequence is TGCATTGCTCCGGACAGGTCTAATTCACCCCTCCACTTT.

At least ten counts were recorded for this clonotype. The J gene is TRBJ1-3, the V gene TRBV4-1; D ambiguous. Germline CDR1 and CDR2: MGHRA and YSYEKL. V was pared by 1 base and J by 0 bases, with 7 bases between. The CDR3 consists of 15 residues. CDR3 in amino acids: CASSQALTSGNTIYF. CDR3 in DNA: TGCGCCAGCAGCCAAGCCCTAACCTCTGGAAACACCATATATTTT.

The chain uses TRBV5-4 and TRBJ2-3, with TRBD2 matching over 14 bases. Looked up from germline, CDR1 is SGHNT and CDR2 is YYREEE (reference sequence). The V gene end was trimmed by 7 bases and the J gene end by 3 bases; junction bases not matched to a gene: 7. The length of the CDR3 is 16 residues. The CDR3 region has the DNA TGTGCCAGCTTCACGACTAGCGGGGGGGTTACAGATACGCAGTATTTT. Its protein product is CASFTTSGGVTDTQYF.

The V and J genes are TRBV11-2 and TRBJ2-5; 9 nucleotides agree with TRBD2. In germline, CDR1 is SGHAT, CDR2 FQNNGV. The trim removed 5 bases at V and 0 bases at J, leaving 7 bases unmatched. The CDR3 is 16 residues long. Here the CDR3 reads CASSHGASGNQETQYF. In DNA, the CDR3 is TGTGCCAGCAGCCACGGGGCTAGCGGGAACCAAGAGACCCAGTACTTC.

Concerning this clonotype: One end of the junction does not line up with germline, which may come from a read error. The genes are TRBV11-3 and TRBJ2-2; 9 bases map to TRBD2. Looked up from germline, CDR1 is SGHNT and CDR2 is YENEEA. The CDR3 spans 17 residues. CDR3 bases: TGTGCCAGCAGCTTATTATACGGGGACAGCCCTAGCGGGGAGCTGTTTTTC. It encodes CASSLLYGDSPSGELFF.

The table lists this clonotype with a few counts. As the CDR3 is not closed by the conserved phenylalanine or tryptophan, this likely results from a read error. The rearrangement uses TRBV13 and TRBJ2-5, with unresolved D. There are 11 residues in the CDR3. Germline V CDR1 and CDR2: PRHDT, FYEKMQ (reference sequence). Trimming took off 2 bases at V and 5 bases at J, with 3 bases between the two ends. The CDR3 bases are TGTGCCAGCAGCTTAATGGAGACCCAGTACATC. It encodes CASSLMETQYI.

Turning to this clonotype: One base away lies a much larger clone, so this may be a sequencing read error. This sequence joins TRBV7-2 and TRBJ2-4, with D unclear. The V gene's germline CDR1 is SGHTA and CDR2 FQGNSA. The CDR3 is made up of 14 amino acids. The CDR3 here is CACSLEDNQNIQYF. CDR3 DNA sequence: TGTGCCTGCAGCTTAGAGGATAATCAAAACATTCAGTACTTC. The full variable domain, completed using reference TRBV7-2 and TRBJ2-4, is GAGVSQSPSNKVTEKGKDVELRCDPISGHTALYWYRQSLGQGLEFLIYFQGNSAPDKSGLPSDRFSAERTGGSVSTLTIQRTQQEDSAVYLCACSLEDNQNIQYFGAGTRLSVL.

In the case of this clonotype: It may be a read error: a sequence one base away is much more abundant. The chain links TRBV12-3 or TRBV12-4 to TRBJ2-1, with D possibly TRBD2 on 6 matching bases. V dropped 5 bases and J dropped 4 bases, with 27 bases sitting between them. This CDR3 region has 19 residues. This CDR3 reads CASSRRASGRQHKYNEQFF. CDR3 DNA sequence: TGTGCCAGCAGTCGCCGAGCGAGCGGGCGCCAGCACAAGTACAATGAGCAGTTCTTC.

A note on this clonotype: A read error may produce the germline difference seen at one junction end. This chain joins TRBV4-1 and TRBJ2-7; D call uncertain. CDR1 and CDR2 (germline): MGHRA, YSYEKL. The length of the CDR3 is 16 residues. The CDR3 DNA reads as TGCGCCAGAAGCCAGGACGAGATCGGCGGAACCTGCGAGCAGTACTTC. This codes for CARSQDEIGGTCEQYF.

The sample holds many counts of this clonotype. This chain joins TRBV11-2 and TRBJ2-7; D may correspond to TRBD1 or TRBD2 (5 bases each). The CDR3 length is 13 residues. In germline, CDR1 is SGHAT, CDR2 FQNNGV. Trimming pared 0 bases from V and 6 bases from J, leaving 9 bases between. The CDR3 here is CASSLDLRGEQYF. CDR3 nucleotide sequence: TGTGCCAGCAGCTTAGATTTGAGGGGCGAGCAGTACTTC.

A note on this clonotype: One junction end disagrees with the germline gene, perhaps due to a read error. The chain recombines TRBV6-2 or TRBV6-3 with TRBJ2-7; 9 bases match TRBD1. The CDR3 sequence is 12 residues long. CDR1 and CDR2 (germline): MNHEY, SVGEGT. The CDR3 spells CVSNPGQGGQYF. CDR3 DNA sequence: TGTGTCAGCAACCCGGGACAGGGCGGGCAGTACTTC.

Turning to this clonotype: A much larger clonotype is one base distant, so this may be a read error. This CDR3 is missing its conserved last phenylalanine or tryptophan, likely due to a read error. The chain combines TRBV20-1 with TRBJ2-7; 8 positions agree with TRBD1. CDR1 is DFQATT, CDR2 SNEGSKA, per germline (reference sequence). The J segment lost 2 bases and the V segment lost 6 bases, leaving 3 bases of the junction unmatched. CDR3 length equals 12 residues. CDR3 sequence reads: CSARTGTYEQYS. CDR3 DNA: TGCAGTGCAAGGACAGGGACCTACGAGCAGTACTCC.

This clonotype appeared a few times. One base away lies a much larger clone, so this may be a sequencing read error. This chain links TRBV5-4 with TRBJ2-7; no firm D call. The CDR3 sequence is 13 residues long. CDR1 and CDR2 from the germline V gene are SGHNT and YYREEE (reference sequence). The CDR3 DNA reads as TGTACCAGCAGCTTCGAGCGATACTACGAGCAGTACTTC. Residues: CTSSFERYYEQYF.

The rearrangement joins TRBV5-5 to TRBJ2-3, with TRBD2 as a possible D gene (6 bases). Germline CDR1 is SGHKS and CDR2 is YYEKEE (reference sequence). V lost 7 bases to trimming and J lost 4 bases, with 16 bases between them. The length of the CDR3 is 14 residues. The CDR3 here is CASCWGGNSDTQYF. CDR3 nucleotide sequence: TGTGCCAGCTGCTGGGGCGGGAACTCAGATACGCAGTATTTT.

This clonotype occurred many times. The chain couples TRBV10-3 to TRBJ1-4; 8 nucleotides align to TRBD1. After removal of 5 bases from V and 5 bases from J, the junction contained 7 bases not matched to a gene. The CDR3 contains 15 residues. Germline V lookup: CDR1 ENHRY, CDR2 SYGVKD. The CDR3 reads CAISSGTGLNEKLFF. CDR3 bases: TGTGCCATCAGTTCCGGGACAGGCCTAAATGAAAAACTGTTTTTT.

As to this clonotype: An end of the junction does not agree with germline; a read error may underlie this. The chain employs TRBV29-1 and TRBJ2-1; D gene ambiguous. Germline V lookup: CDR1 SQVTM, CDR2 ANQGSEA. The CDR3 sequence is 14 residues long. Here the CDR3 DNA reads TGCAGCGTCGCCGGGCGTTCCGGCGAAATTGAGCAGTCCTTC. Its protein is CSVAGRSGEIEQSF.

With regard to this clonotype: Being one base from a much bigger clone, this may be a read error. This sequence joins TRBV10-3 and TRBJ1-1; no firm D call. Trimming cost V 4 bases and J 2 bases, with 8 bases left between them. The CDR3 is 13 amino acids. Germline lookup yields CDR1 ENHRY and CDR2 SYGVKD. The chain's CDR3 is CAISAWRNTEAFF. The CDR3, as DNA: TGTGCCATCAGTGCATGGCGTAACACTGAAGCTTTCTTT.

Remarks on this clonotype: A much more abundant neighbour one base away suggests this may be a read error. This rearrangement joins TRBV12-3 or TRBV12-4 to TRBJ2-5; 8 positions match TRBD2. Losses at the gene ends were 2 bases for V and 1 base for J; bases not matched to a gene: 3. The CDR3 extends over 15 amino acids. The CDR3 DNA is TGTGCCAGCAGTTTATTGCGGGGGGTCCAAGAGACCCAGTACTTC. It encodes CASSLLRGVQETQYF.

Concerning this clonotype: In this CDR3 the conserved last residue, phenylalanine or tryptophan, is missing, so a read error is likely. The CDR3 reads CASSLELAGGWSDTQYL. The CDR3, as DNA: TGTGCCAGCAGCTTGGAACTAGCGGGGGGCTGGTCAGATACGCAGTATCTT. V and J are TRBV5-4 and TRBJ2-3, with 12 bases that match TRBD2. Trimming removed 0 bases from V and 4 bases from J; junction bases left unmatched: 6. There are 17 residues in the CDR3. CDR1 and CDR2 (germline): SGHNT, YYREEE (reference sequence).

This clonotype was seen a few times. Just one base apart from a much larger clone, this may be a read error. This chain connects TRBV20-1 to TRBJ2-5, with 7 positions matching TRBD1. The CDR3 spans 14 residues. Germline lookup yields CDR1 DFQATT and CDR2 SNEGSKA (reference sequence). As DNA, the CDR3 is TGCAGTGCGACTCTACAGGGGTGGCAAGAGGCCCAGTACTTC. It yields the protein CSATLQGWQEAQYF.

The V gene is TRBV11-2, the J gene TRBJ1-1; 7 bases fit TRBD1. Germline values: CDR1 SGHAT, CDR2 FQNNGV. This CDR3 spans 14 amino acids. CDR3 region: CTSSSDRMNTEAFF. The CDR3 nucleotides read TGTACAAGCAGCTCGGACAGGATGAACACTGAAGCTTTCTTT.

About this clonotype itself: A read error may produce the germline difference seen at one junction end. V usage is TRBV29-1 and J usage is TRBJ2-1, with 7 bases aligning to TRBD2. Germline V CDR1 and CDR2: SQVTM, ANQGSEA. CDR3 length equals 14 residues. CDR3 sequence: CSVDGGGRYNGQFF. In DNA form, the CDR3 reads TGCAGCGTTGACGGGGGAGGGCGCTACAATGGGCAGTTCTTC.

This rearrangement joins TRBV6-2 or TRBV6-3 to TRBJ2-5, with D possibly being TRBD1 (6 bases). The germline V and J ends were trimmed by 2 bases and 11 bases, with 33 bases remaining between them. Germline CDR1 reads MNHEY; CDR2 reads SVGEGT. The CDR3 contains 19 residues. The CDR3 is CASSYVRAFIVGAGVTQYF. In DNA, the CDR3 is TGTGCCAGCAGTTACGTTCGCGCCTTCATAGTGGGGGCCGGAGTGACACAGTACTTC.

This clonotype was seen many times. V usage is TRBV5-1 and J usage is TRBJ2-2; D is possibly TRBD1 (6 bases). The V gene's germline CDR1 is SGHRS and CDR2 YFSETQ. This CDR3 has 15 residues. V was trimmed by 3 bases and J by 1 base, leaving 10 bases between them. This CDR3 is CASSSGHMNTGELFF. For the CDR3, the DNA is TGCGCCAGCAGCTCGGGACACATGAACACCGGGGAGCTGTTTTTT.